These 27 T cell receptor beta chains were all obtained from the same sample, sequenced in a study of Ad26.COV2.S vaccination and SARS-CoV-2 variants. Measured with immunoSEQ multiplex PCR; TCRdb has only the in-frame clones, and not every one. Of under 250,000 clones listed, around nine tenths were seen once; the top ten hold less than 3%. Treatment noted: around 19 received Ad26.COV2.S at low or high dose, single or two shots; roughly five received placebo; per-sample allocation not given. After the first vaccine or placebo injection, samples were drawn on day 63. The sequenced sample was peripheral blood, obtained in a trial of Ad26.COV2.S vaccine versus placebo. The origin of the receptors is a person aged 18-60 years who received the Ad26.COV2.S COVID-19 vaccine or a placebo.

The chain combines TRBV13 with TRBJ1-2, with 12 bases identical to TRBD1. The ends lost 5 bases at V and 0 bases at J; junction bases unmatched: 10. CDR1 and CDR2 (germline): PRHDT, FYEKMQ (reference sequence). The CDR3 sequence is 18 residues long. The CDR3 bases are TGTGCCAGCAGCATGGGGACAGGGGGCGCATTGACTAACTATGGCTACACCTTC. Amino acids: CASSMGTGGALTNYGYTF.

Written as DNA, the CDR3 is TGTGCCAGCACGAGGGGGTACGAGCAGTACTTC. The encoded protein is CASTRGYEQYF. This chain links TRBV28 with TRBJ2-7, with D maybe TRBD1 (6 bases). The CDR3 covers 11 residues. The germline V gene has CDR1 MDHEN and CDR2 SYDVKM. V dropped 7 bases and J dropped 4 bases, with 8 bases sitting between them. The full variable domain, its missing parts supplied by reference TRBV28 and TRBJ2-7, is DVKVTQSSRYLVKRTGEKVFLECVQDMDHENMFWYRQDPGLGLRLIYFSYDVKMKEKGDIPEGYSVSREKKERFSLILESASTNQTSMYLCASTRGYEQYFGPGTRLTVT.

V usage is TRBV25-1 and J usage is TRBJ1-1; D uncertain. V was clipped by 2 bases and J by 0 bases, with 7 bases between them. CDR1 is MGHDK and CDR2 is SYGVNS in the germline V gene. This CDR3 region has 14 residues. The CDR3 spells CASSEEGLNTEAFF. CDR3 bases: TGTGCCAGCAGTGAAGAAGGCTTGAACACTGAAGCTTTCTTT.

V usage is TRBV19 and J usage is TRBJ1-1; 8 bases line up with TRBD1. The germline V gene encodes CDR1 LNHDA and CDR2 SQIVND (reference sequence). The CDR3 extends over 12 amino acids. Trimming at V came to 3 bases and at J to 10 bases, leaving 4 bases not matched to a gene. CDR3 sequence reads: CASSIGQGGAFF. DNA for the CDR3: TGTGCCAGTAGTATCGGACAGGGAGGAGCTTTCTTT. The variable domain in full, with the rest retrieved from reference TRBV19 and TRBJ1-1, is DGGITQSPKYLFRKEGQNVTLSCEQNLNHDAMYWYRQDPGQGLRLIYYSQIVNDFQKGDIAEGYSVSREKKESFPLTVTSAQKNPTAFYLCASSIGQGGAFFGQGTRLTVV.

The chain is built from TRBV24-1 and TRBJ2-5; 7 nucleotides line up with TRBD2. Germline CDR1 and CDR2: KGHDR and SFDVKD. J lost 7 bases, V lost 4 bases, and 11 bases had no gene match. The CDR3 contains 15 residues. CDR3 residues: CATSDHKRDSGTQYF. CDR3 bases: TGTGCCACCAGTGACCATAAGCGGGATAGTGGGACCCAGTACTTC.

The chain uses TRBV6-1 and TRBJ1-5; TRBD1 aligns across 7 bases. V was pared by 4 bases and J by 2 bases, with 11 bases of the junction left unmatched. Germline V gene sequence: CDR1 MNHNS, CDR2 SASEGT. This CDR3 spans 17 amino acids. The CDR3 is CASSASSQGFGNQPQHF. The CDR3 bases are TGTGCCAGCAGTGCATCCTCACAGGGGTTTGGCAATCAGCCCCAGCATTTT.

A few counts support this clone. V gene TRBV28 combines with J gene TRBJ2-2, with D hard to call. Trimming removed 8 bases from V and 4 bases from J, with 11 bases in between. Germline V gene sequence: CDR1 MDHEN, CDR2 SYDVKM. The CDR3 extends over 13 amino acids. The CDR3 is CASEEQITGELFF. CDR3 bases: TGTGCCAGCGAGGAACAGATCACCGGGGAGCTGTTTTTT.

This chain links TRBV19 with TRBJ1-2; D remains unclear. CDR1 and CDR2 (germline): LNHDA, SQIVND (reference sequence). V was cut by 3 bases and J by 8 bases, with 10 bases left in between. The CDR3 is made up of 12 amino acids. The DNA of the CDR3 is TGTGCCAGTAGTATCCGCCAGGCGGGCTACACCTTC. Translation gives CASSIRQAGYTF. Complete variable domain (other parts from reference TRBV19 and TRBJ1-2): DGGITQSPKYLFRKEGQNVTLSCEQNLNHDAMYWYRQDPGQGLRLIYYSQIVNDFQKGDIAEGYSVSREKKESFPLTVTSAQKNPTAFYLCASSIRQAGYTFGSGTRLTVV.

This chain joins TRBV6-5 and TRBJ2-7; possible D gene TRBD1, 6 bases. Germline V gene data show CDR1 as MNHEY and CDR2 as SVGAGI. The CDR3 consists of 15 residues. V dropped 7 bases and J dropped 2 bases, with 18 bases sitting between them. The CDR3 spells CASNLPKQGTYEQYV. CDR3 nucleotide sequence: TGTGCCAGCAACCTTCCTAAACAGGGCACCTACGAGCAGTACGTC.

The genes are TRBV30 and TRBJ2-7; weak D call: TRBD2 (5 bases). This CDR3 spans 13 amino acids. CDR1 is GTSNPN and CDR2 is SVGIG in the germline V gene (reference sequence). The V end lost 0 bases, the J end lost 7 bases, and 13 bases lay between the germline ends. CDR3 sequence (DNA): TGTGCCTGGAGTGTAACGGGGTCGAGTGAGCAGTACTTC. Translating gives CAWSVTGSSEQYF.

This clone came up once. This chain joins TRBV12-3 or TRBV12-4 and TRBJ1-1, with D hard to call. The CDR3 length is 11 residues. V was pared by 7 bases and J by 0 bases, with 3 bases between. The CDR3 region is CASTLNTEAFF. The CDR3 DNA follows: TGTGCCAGCACCTTGAACACTGAAGCTTTCTTT.

This clone has a handful of counts. The V call is TRBV2, the J call TRBJ2-7; 7 nucleotides match TRBD1. The CDR3 length is 12 residues. V was pared by 3 bases and J by 7 bases, with 3 bases of the junction left unmatched. Per the germline V gene, CDR1 is SNHLY and CDR2 is FYNNEI. CDR3 coding DNA: TGTGCCAGCAGTGAGAGGGGGCGAGAGCAGTACGTC. Residues: CASSERGREQYV.

The chain links TRBV6-5 to TRBJ2-3; TRBD1 aligns across 7 bases. Trimming removed 6 bases from V and 4 bases from J; junction bases left unmatched: 7. The germline V gene encodes CDR1 MNHEY and CDR2 SVGAGI. The CDR3 is 14 residues long. In nucleotides, the CDR3 is TGTGCCAGCAGCGGACAGGTCCTACCAGATACGCAGTATTTT. It yields the protein CASSGQVLPDTQYF.

This clone was detected a few times. The chain uses TRBV29-1 and TRBJ2-3, with 7 positions matching TRBD2. The CDR3 runs to 12 residues. The germline gives CDR1 SQVTM, CDR2 ANQGSEA. V dropped 7 bases and J dropped 6; count of bases not matched to a gene: 7. CDR3 residues: CSASQAGDTQYF. In DNA, the CDR3 is TGCAGCGCCTCACAAGCGGGGGATACGCAGTATTTT.

This rearrangement joins TRBV28 to TRBJ1-6; TRBD1 matches at 7 bases. Germline loops: CDR1 MDHEN, CDR2 SYDVKM. Trimming took 6 bases from V and 6 from J; bases not matched to a gene: 5. The CDR3 extends over 14 amino acids. In DNA form, the CDR3 reads TGTGCCAGCAGGTACAACAGGGGTAATTCACCCCTCCACTTT. Amino acids: CASRYNRGNSPLHF.

The genes are TRBV7-6 and TRBJ2-1; tentative D call: TRBD2 (5 bases). Germline CDR1 and CDR2: SGHVS and FNYEAQ. V lost 5 bases, J lost 7 bases, and 15 bases lay in between. CDR3 length: 14 residues. This chain's CDR3 is CASSPPGSRNEQFF. The DNA for the CDR3 is TGTGCCAGCAGCCCTCCGGGGTCGAGGAATGAGCAGTTCTTC.

V usage is TRBV6-6 and J usage is TRBJ2-2, with a tentative D call TRBD1 (6 bases). Per the germline V gene, CDR1 is MNHNY and CDR2 is SVGAGI (reference sequence). Trimming stripped 7 bases from V and 6 bases from J, with 12 bases between. CDR3 length: 13 amino acids. CDR3 coding DNA: TGTGCCAGCATTCAGGGGATGGCCGGGGAGCTGTTTTTT. Translating gives CASIQGMAGELFF.

The rearrangement joins TRBV6-6 to TRBJ1-2, with TRBD1 as a possible D gene (6 bases). Looked up from germline, CDR1 is MNHNY and CDR2 is SVGAGI (reference sequence). The ends were cut back, 7 bases at V and 4 bases at J, with 10 bases in the middle. This CDR3 is built from 12 residues. This CDR3 reads CASTKTGYGYTF. CDR3 coding DNA: TGTGCCAGCACTAAGACAGGCTATGGCTACACCTTC.

The chain recombines TRBV7-9 with TRBJ2-5, with 8 bases identical to TRBD2. This CDR3 is 14 amino acids long. The V gene end was trimmed by 3 bases and the J gene end by 2 bases; junction bases not matched to a gene: 2. The V gene's germline CDR1 is SEHNR and CDR2 FQNEAQ (reference sequence). The CDR3, as DNA: TGTGCCAGCAGCTTTATAGCGGGGCAAGAGACCCAGTACTTC. Its translation: CASSFIAGQETQYF.

The J gene is TRBJ2-7, the V gene TRBV15; D remains unclear. Germline CDR1 reads LNHNV; CDR2 reads YYDKDF (reference sequence). The germline V and J ends were trimmed by 5 bases and 4 bases, with 21 bases remaining between them. This CDR3 comprises 16 residues. In DNA form, the CDR3 reads TGTGCCACCAGCGGAAAGGACCGGCCGGTGAAATACGAGCAGTACGTC. Amino acid sequence: CATSGKDRPVKYEQYV.

V and J are TRBV4-1 and TRBJ1-1, with a weak D call TRBD1 (5 bases). The CDR3 consists of 14 residues. CDR1 is MGHRA, CDR2 YSYEKL, per germline. The germline V and J ends were trimmed by 8 bases and 5 bases, with 18 bases remaining between them. The CDR3 sequence: CASGLGEGRTEAFF. The CDR3 nucleotides read TGCGCCAGCGGACTAGGGGAGGGAAGGACTGAAGCTTTCTTT.

This sequence joins TRBV6-5 and TRBJ2-1; 11 positions match TRBD2. This CDR3 comprises 14 residues. J gave up 6 bases and V 8 bases, and 6 bases lay outside the gene matches. The germline gives CDR1 MNHEY, CDR2 SVGAGI. The CDR3 region is CASRTSGSPNEQFF. The CDR3 DNA follows: TGTGCCAGCCGAACTAGCGGGAGCCCCAATGAGCAGTTCTTC.

The chain carries TRBV18 and TRBJ1-6; D is undetermined. Looked up from germline, CDR1 is KGHSH and CDR2 is LQKENI. This CDR3 is 16 amino acids long. The V and J ends lost 0 bases and 7 bases respectively, with 13 bases between them. The CDR3 sequence is CASSPPSGAGNSPLHF. The CDR3 DNA sequence: TGTGCCAGCTCACCACCTTCGGGCGCTGGGAATTCACCCCTCCACTTT.

The J gene is TRBJ2-3, the V gene TRBV11-2; 12 positions agree with TRBD2. The germline V gene has CDR1 SGHAT and CDR2 FQNNGV. J lost 0 bases, V lost 5 bases, and 3 bases had no gene match. The CDR3 loop spans 16 amino acids. The CDR3 bases are TGTGCCAGCAGCCCCGGGACTAGCGGGAGCACAGATACGCAGTATTTT. Its protein is CASSPGTSGSTDTQYF.

This clone occurred many times. The rearrangement links TRBV19 to TRBJ1-5; D is ambiguous. Trimming removed 5 bases at V and 2 bases at J, with 7 bases between. Germline V gene sequence: CDR1 LNHDA, CDR2 SQIVND (reference sequence). The CDR3 is 13 amino acids. The CDR3 sequence: CASSLTGNQPQHF. CDR3 nucleotides: TGTGCCAGTAGTCTAACAGGCAATCAGCCCCAGCATTTT.

This sequence joins TRBV5-1 and TRBJ1-6; D ambiguous. This CDR3 is built from 16 residues. V lost 1 base and J lost 3, with 11 bases in between. CDR1 and CDR2 (germline): SGHRS, YFSETQ. CDR3 bases: TGCGCCAGCAGCTTGACGGGCATGGGCTATAATTCACCCCTCCACTTT. Translation: CASSLTGMGYNSPLHF.

The chain couples TRBV5-1 to TRBJ2-1; TRBD1 aligns across 7 bases. Germline lookup yields CDR1 SGHRS and CDR2 YFSETQ. The ends lost 4 bases at V and 8 bases at J; junction bases unmatched: 18. This CDR3 region has 17 residues. CDR3 coding DNA: TGCGCCAGCAGCGAGACACAGGGGCAATGGGCGGTCGATGAGCAGTTCTTC. Protein sequence: CASSETQGQWAVDEQFF.